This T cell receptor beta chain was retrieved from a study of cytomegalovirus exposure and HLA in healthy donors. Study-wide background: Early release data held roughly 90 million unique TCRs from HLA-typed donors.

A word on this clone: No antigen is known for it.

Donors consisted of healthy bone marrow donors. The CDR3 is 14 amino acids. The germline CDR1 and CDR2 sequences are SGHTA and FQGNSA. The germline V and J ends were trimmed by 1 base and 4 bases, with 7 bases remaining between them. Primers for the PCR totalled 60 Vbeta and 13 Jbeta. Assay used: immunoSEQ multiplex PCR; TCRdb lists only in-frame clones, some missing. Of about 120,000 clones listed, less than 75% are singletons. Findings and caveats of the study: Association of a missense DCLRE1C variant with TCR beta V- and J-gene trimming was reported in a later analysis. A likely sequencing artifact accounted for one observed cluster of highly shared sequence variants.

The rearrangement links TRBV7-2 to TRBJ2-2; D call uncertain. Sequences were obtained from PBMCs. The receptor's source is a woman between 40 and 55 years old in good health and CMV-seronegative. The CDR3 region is CASSLVSSTGELFF. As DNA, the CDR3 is TGTGCCAGCAGCTTAGTGTCGAGCACCGGGGAGCTGTTTTTT.